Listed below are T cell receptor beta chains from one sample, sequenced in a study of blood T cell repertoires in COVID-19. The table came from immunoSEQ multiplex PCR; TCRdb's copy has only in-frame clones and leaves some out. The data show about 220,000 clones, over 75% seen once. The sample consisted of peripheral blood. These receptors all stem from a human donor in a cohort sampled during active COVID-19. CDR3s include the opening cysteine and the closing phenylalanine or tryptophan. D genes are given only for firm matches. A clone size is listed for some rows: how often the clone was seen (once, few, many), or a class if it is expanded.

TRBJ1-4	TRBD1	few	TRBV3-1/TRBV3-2	CASSQDWGQPNEKLFF	TGTGCCAGCAGCCAAGATTGGGGACAGCCTAATGAAAAACTGTTTTTT
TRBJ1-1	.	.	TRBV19	CASTGQIATEAFF	TGTGCCAGTACTGGACAGATTGCCACTGAAGCTTTCTTT
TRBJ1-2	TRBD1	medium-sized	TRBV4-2	CASSQVSAGGITAYGYTF	TGTGCCAGCAGCCAAGTCTCGGCAGGGGGCATAACTGCCTATGGCTACACCTTC
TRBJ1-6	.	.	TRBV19	CASSINGQGNSPLHF	TGTGCCAGTAGTATAAACGGGCAGGGGAATTCACCCCTCCACTTT
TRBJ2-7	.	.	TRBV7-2	CASSSPRGADGPGDEQYF	TGTGCCAGCAGCTCTCCCCGTGGGGCCGATGGACCCGGCGACGAGCAGTACTTC
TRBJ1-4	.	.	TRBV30	CAWSYSVNEKLFF	TGTGCCTGGAGTTATAGTGTTAATGAAAAACTGTTTTTT
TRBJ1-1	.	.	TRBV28	CASSSRSEAFF	TGTGCCAGCAGTTCTCGGAGTGAAGCTTTCTTT
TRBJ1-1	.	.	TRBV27	CASSFGRVTEAFF	TGTGCCAGCAGTTTCGGCAGGGTCACTGAAGCTTTCTTT
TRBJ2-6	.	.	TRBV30	CAWTGTRATGANVLTF	TGTGCCTGGACCGGGACACGGGCCACCGGGGCCAACGTCCTGACTTTC
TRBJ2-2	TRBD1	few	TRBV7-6	CASSIGQVNTGELFF	TGTGCCAGCAGCATTGGACAGGTGAACACCGGGGAGCTGTTTTTT
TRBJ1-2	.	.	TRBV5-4	CASSLGPGKYGYTF	TGTGCCAGCAGCTTGGGCCCAGGGAAGTATGGCTACACCTTC
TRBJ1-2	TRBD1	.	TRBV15	CATSRDPAAGRGYGYTF	TGTGCCACCAGCAGAGATCCCGCCGCGGGCAGGGGGTATGGCTACACCTTC
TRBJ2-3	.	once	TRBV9	CASSPWGGRGDTQYF	TGTGCCAGCAGCCCGTGGGGGGGGCGGGGAGATACGCAGTATTTT
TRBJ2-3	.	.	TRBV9	CASSVERGTDTQYF	TGTGCCAGCAGCGTAGAACGAGGCACAGATACGCAGTATTTT